This TCR beta chain was sequenced in a study of regulatory T cells in long-lasting Graves disease (dated by TCRdb to the early 2020s). Regarding the study in general: Persistent Graves' disease was defined as antithyroid drug treatment for over 5 years with persistently positive TSH receptor autoantibodies. Peripheral blood TCR sequencing and RNA sequencing compared persistent Graves' disease patients with newly diagnosed Graves' disease patients. The study took place in China and was registered as a clinical trial. A total of roughly 33 samples were covered by TCR sequencing, comprising around 13 persistent and around 20 newly diagnosed Graves' disease patients. Persistent Graves' disease patients in the clinical cohort had taken antithyroid drugs for approximately 10 years on average.

Many counts were recorded for this clonotype. It has no known antigen specificity. Base qualities are not provided; no much larger clone lies one nucleotide away. What the work shows at the level of the full study, not this receptor alone: The small sample size was acknowledged by the authors as a limitation that may reduce accuracy. Preferential use of TRBV28, TRBJ1-2 and TRBJ2-5 was observed in persistent disease, whereas TRBV20-1 and TRBJ2-1 were favored in newly diagnosed disease. Only peripheral blood was studied, because thyroid tissue, the primary lesion, was inaccessible. Sequencing and analysis were limited to the TCR beta chain. Persistent Graves' disease patients showed lower TCR Shannon entropy and fewer highly expanded clones than newly diagnosed patients, suggesting clonal expansion. Patients with persistent disease shared more public clonotypes (about 3,000) than newly diagnosed patients did (approximately 1,000).

Interpreted using the paper, the time point label stands for: persistent/refractory GD, antithyroid drugs over 5 years with positive TRAb. RNA was extracted from PBMCs in TRIzol for both TCR sequencing and RNA sequencing. The diagnosis of Graves' disease followed American Thyroid Association guidelines. Patients were recruited from an endocrinology department in Xi'an, China. From each patient, roughly 9 milliliters of peripheral blood was collected into an EDTA anticoagulant tube. Ficoll Paque Plus density gradient separation was used to isolate PBMCs, and no further T cell sorting was performed. An Agilent 2100 Bioanalyzer and agarose gel were used to check RNA quality, while a NanoDrop 2000 measured RNA concentration. Trimming at the junction amounts to 4 bases on V and 3 bases on J, and the germline ends lie 13 bases apart. The CDR3 holds 14 amino acids from the cysteine to the phenylalanine. Only the CDR3 DNA is retained, 42 bases long and in frame from the first base. According to the germline V gene (reference sequence), CDR1 reads MNHEY and CDR2 reads SMNVEV.

The library was generated by multiplex PCR. TCRdb names Illumina HiSeq 4000 as the instrument used. To build TCR beta libraries, CDR3 regions were amplified by Arm-PCR using iRepertoire HTBI primers. Before sequencing, the PCR products underwent gel purification. On the authors' methods: A total of roughly 67 TRBV and approximately 15 TRBJ segments were identified across samples and were used for gene usage analysis of CDR3 amino acid clonotypes. COPE and FqMerger were used to merge the filtered high-quality paired reads into contigs. BLAST was used to align contigs to the IMGT TRBV, TRBD and TRBJ reference genes, and CDR3 was defined following IMGT. Clonotypes above 0.1% frequency were classified as highly expanded clones. Shannon entropy served as the measure of repertoire diversity, while the Gini coefficient captured V-J evenness. Public clonotypes were defined as clonotypes shared by more than one individual. TCRdb handled the public reads itself, with Q25 trimming in fastp and clone calling in MiXCR, and kept productive beta chains. Rows merge per CDR3 protein into single entries with the most common DNA and genes. The V and J calls and clone size come from TCRdb's table, not from the authors' own analysis. The sample table holds some 440,000 distinct CDR3 sequences, of which about 20% were seen once. Roughly 8% of the sample is held by the ten biggest clonotypes.

The receptor was derived from a female donor with Graves disease. The chain joins TRBV27 to TRBJ2-7, with no confident D gene call. The sample here was peripheral blood mononuclear cells (PBMCs), taken when the disease was refractory, from a patient treated with antithyroid drugs. The DNA sequence is TGTGCCAGCAGTTCCCCGCACGATAACTACGAGCAGTACTTC. Its protein is CASSSPHDNYEQYF.